This T cell receptor (beta chain) was recovered during a study of cytomegalovirus exposure and HLA in healthy donors. The PCR was carried out with 60 Vbeta primers and 13 Jbeta primers. Clones were read by immunoSEQ multiplex PCR, and TCRdb kept only the in-frame ones, dropping some. The table shows 130,000 or so clones, with 80% to 85% occurring only once. The germline V gene encodes CDR1 SGHNT and CDR2 YYREEE (reference sequence). CDR3 size: 13 residues. V lost 0 bases and J 3 bases, leaving 7 bases between the germline ends. Input material: PBMCs. The receptor comes from a man aged 25 to 45 in good health and CMV-seronegative. The rearrangement uses TRBV5-4 and TRBJ2-7; weak D call: TRBD2 (6 bases). In DNA, the CDR3 is TGTGCCAGCAGCTTGGGGGGGGACTACGAGCAGTACTTC. Protein sequence: CASSLGGDYEQYF.